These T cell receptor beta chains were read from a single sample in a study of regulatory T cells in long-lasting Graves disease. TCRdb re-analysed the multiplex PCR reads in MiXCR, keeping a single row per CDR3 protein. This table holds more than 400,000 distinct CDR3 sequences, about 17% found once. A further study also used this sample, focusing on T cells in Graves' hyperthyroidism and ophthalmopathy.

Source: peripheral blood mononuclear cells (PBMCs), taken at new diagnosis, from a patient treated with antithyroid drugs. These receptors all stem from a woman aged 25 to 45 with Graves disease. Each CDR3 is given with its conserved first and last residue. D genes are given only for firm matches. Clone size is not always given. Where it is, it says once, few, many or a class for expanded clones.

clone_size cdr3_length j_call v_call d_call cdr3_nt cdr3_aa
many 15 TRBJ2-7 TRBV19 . TGTGCCAGTAGTACCAGCCCCGACCCCTCCTACGAGCAGTACTTC CASSTSPDPSYEQYF
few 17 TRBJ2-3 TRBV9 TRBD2 TGTGCCAGCAGCGTAGCCTTAACTAGCGGGAATCGAGATACGCAGTATTTT CASSVALTSGNRDTQYF
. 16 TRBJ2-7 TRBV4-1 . TGCGCCAGCAGCCAACAACTAGCATTAGTCTCCTACGAGCAGTACTTC CASSQQLALVSYEQYF
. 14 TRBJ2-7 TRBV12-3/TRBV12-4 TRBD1 TGTGCCAGCAGCCCCGGGACAGGGATTTACGAGCAGTACTTC CASSPGTGIYEQYF
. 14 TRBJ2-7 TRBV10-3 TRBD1 TGTGCCACCGGGACAGGGGTCTCGGGCTACGAGCAGTACTTC CATGTGVSGYEQYF
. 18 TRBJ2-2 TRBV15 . TGTGCCACCAGCAGAGATCCTCGGGACGCAGGAAACACCGGGGAGCTGTTTTTT CATSRDPRDAGNTGELFF
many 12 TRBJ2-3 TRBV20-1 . TGCAGTGCGAGTCGGGGCACAGATACGCAGTATTTT CSASRGTDTQYF
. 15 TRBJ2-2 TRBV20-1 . TGCAGTGCCCAGAGGGGCCCCCCAAACACCGGGGAGCTGTTTTTT CSAQRGPPNTGELFF
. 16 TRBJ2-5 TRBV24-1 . TGTGCCACCAGTGACTACGAGACAGGTATTGGCGAGACCCAGTACTTC CATSDYETGIGETQYF
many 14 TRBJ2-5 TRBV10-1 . TGCGCCAGCAGCGAAACGGGGGAGCAAGAGACCCAGTACTTC CASSETGEQETQYF
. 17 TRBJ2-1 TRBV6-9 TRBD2 TGTGCCAGCAGTTACCTAGCGGGAGAGTCTTCCCACAATGAGCAGTTCTTC CASSYLAGESSHNEQFF
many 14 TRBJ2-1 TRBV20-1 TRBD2 TGCAGTGCCAAACAACTAGCGGGATACAATGAGCAGTTCTTC CSAKQLAGYNEQFF
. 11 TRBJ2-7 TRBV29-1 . TGCAGCGCCAATCAGGGGTACGAGCAGTACTTC CSANQGYEQYF
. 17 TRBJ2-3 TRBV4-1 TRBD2 TGTGCCAGCAGCCAGATCACAAGCGGGAGTGGATTAGATACGCAGTATTTT CASSQITSGSGLDTQYF
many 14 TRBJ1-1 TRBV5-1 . TGCGCCAGCAGCTCATTCGACCCGAACACTGAAGCTTTCTTT CASSSFDPNTEAFF
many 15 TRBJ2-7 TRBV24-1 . TGTGCCACCAGTGTCGGGCAGGGTGGGTCCTACGAGCAGTACTTC CATSVGQGGSYEQYF
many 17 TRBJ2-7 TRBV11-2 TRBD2 TGTGCCAGCAGCTTAGTCCGAGCTAGCGGGAGAGCCTACGAGCAGTACTTC CASSLVRASGRAYEQYF
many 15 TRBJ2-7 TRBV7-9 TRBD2 TGTGCCAGCAGCCTTTTGGCAGCGGGAATTGGAGAGCAGTACTTC CASSLLAAGIGEQYF
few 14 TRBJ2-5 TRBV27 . TGTGCCAGCAAAGTCGCTAAGGGGCAAGAGACCCAGTACTTC CASKVAKGQETQYF
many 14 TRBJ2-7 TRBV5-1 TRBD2 TGCGCCAGCAGCCCACTAGCGGGAGAGGGCGAGCAGTACTTC CASSPLAGEGEQYF
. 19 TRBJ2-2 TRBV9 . TGTGCCAGCAGCCCAGGGGCTAGCGGAACTAAGTTGAACACCGGGGAGCTGTTTTTT CASSPGASGTKLNTGELFF
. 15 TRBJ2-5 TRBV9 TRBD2 TGTGCCAGCAGCGCCTGGACTAGCGGGACAGAGACCCAGTACTTC CASSAWTSGTETQYF